The 27 T cell receptor beta chains given below trace back to one sample, sequenced in a study of blood T cells in healthy people across ages. The second PCR ran about 6 to 12 cycles with a sample-barcoded 5' primer and J-beta primers. TCRdb reanalysed the 5' RACE reads using MiXCR and keeps one entry per CDR3 protein. Found here are 1.5 million to 2 million distinct CDR3 sequences, 49% of them singletons; the top ten hold over 2%. Sequenced sample: blood. These receptors were obtained from a woman in her 40s in good health.

The gene calls are TRBV6-5 and TRBJ2-4, with TRBD1 as a possible D gene (6 bases). The J call may not be correct, given that the DNA end is closer to TRBJ2-7. The germline V gene has CDR1 MNHEY and CDR2 SVGAGI. The CDR3 length is 15 residues. In nucleotides, the CDR3 is TGTGCCAGCAGTCCAAGGGCCCACAGGGTTGACGAGCAGTACTTC. Amino acids: CASSPRAHRVDEQYF.

In this sample, this clonotype turned up once. The V call is TRBV20-1, the J call TRBJ2-5, with D possibly called TRBD1 or TRBD2 (5 bases each). This CDR3 is built from 16 residues. Germline V gene data show CDR1 as DFQATT and CDR2 as SNEGSKA (reference sequence). V lost 5 bases and J 0 bases, leaving 19 bases between the germline ends. The CDR3 DNA reads as TGCAGTGCTGGGGGAATGGGCCCGGAGGACCAAGAGACCCAGTACTTC. Translation gives CSAGGMGPEDQETQYF.

The sample holds a few counts of this clonotype. The J gene is TRBJ1-2, the V gene TRBV2; 11 nucleotides align to TRBD1. Germline trimming cut 3 bases from V and 1 base from J; bases unmatched to any gene: 7. The CDR3 is 17 residues long. Germline loops: CDR1 SNHLY, CDR2 FYNNEI. The CDR3 DNA follows: TGTGCCAGCAGTGAGCTCCGGGACAGGGGGTTTAACTATGGCTACACCTTC. It specifies CASSELRDRGFNYGYTF.

In nucleotides, the CDR3 is TGTGCCAGCAGTTTCGACAGGGGCCATGGCACCGGGGAGCTGTTTTTT. It translates to CASSFDRGHGTGELFF. The chain uses TRBV6-5 and TRBJ2-2; 8 bases align to TRBD1. Germline values: CDR1 MNHEY, CDR2 SVGAGI. With 4 bases clipped from V and 4 bases from J, the junction kept 8 bases outside the gene matches. The CDR3 has 16 amino acids.

The chain employs TRBV7-9 and TRBJ1-4; D remains unclear. The V gene's germline CDR1 is SEHNR and CDR2 FQNEAQ (reference sequence). Trimming pared 5 bases from V and 5 bases from J, leaving 12 bases between. This CDR3 is 14 amino acids long. The CDR3 DNA follows: TGTGCCAGCAGCCCAACAAATTTCAATGAAAAACTGTTTTTT. It translates to CASSPTNFNEKLFF. The variable domain in full, completed from reference TRBV7-9 and TRBJ1-4, reads DTGVSQNPRHKITKRGQNVTFRCDPISEHNRLYWYRQTLGQGPEFLTYFQNEAQLEKSRLLSDRFSAERPKGSFSTLEIQRTEQGDSAMYLCASSPTNFNEKLFFGSGTQLSVL.

The chain uses TRBV20-1 and TRBJ1-2, with 11 bases identical to TRBD1. Germline CDR1 and CDR2: DFQATT and SNEGSKA (reference sequence). The CDR3 is 14 amino acids. The V gene end was trimmed by 2 bases and the J gene end by 7 bases; junction bases not matched to a gene: 6. In nucleotides, the CDR3 is TGCAGTGCTAGAACTGGACAGGGGGCTTTTGGCTACACCTTC. The encoded protein is CSARTGQGAFGYTF.

In DNA form, the CDR3 reads TGTGCCAGCAGTTACAGCACGCCTAATTTCAGCACAGATACGCAGTATTTT. Translating it yields CASSYSTPNFSTDTQYF. The chain is built from TRBV6-2 or TRBV6-3 and TRBJ2-3; D unresolved. Trimming removed 2 bases at V and 0 bases at J, with 15 bases between. The germline gives CDR1 MNHEY, CDR2 SVGEGT. This CDR3 has 17 residues.

The chain carries TRBV6-5 and TRBJ2-3; a weak D match, TRBD2 (5 bases). Germline values: CDR1 MNHEY, CDR2 SVGAGI. The ends were cut back, 0 bases at V and 5 bases at J, with 15 bases in the middle. The CDR3 covers 16 residues. The CDR3 DNA reads as TGTGCCAGCAGTTACTCGAGGGCCGCCGAGGGAGATACGCAGTATTTT. It codes for CASSYSRAAEGDTQYF.

The chain combines TRBV5-4 with TRBJ2-1, with TRBD2 as a possible D gene (7 bases). Germline CDR1 SGHNT, CDR2 YYREEE (reference sequence). The CDR3 runs to 15 residues. The V and J ends lost 3 bases and 5 bases respectively, with 15 bases between them. The CDR3 DNA reads as TGTGCCAGCAGCTCGGGGGGCTGGGCCCACAATGAGCAGTTCTTC. This encodes CASSSGGWAHNEQFF.

This chain's CDR3 is CASTPERGETQYF. The CDR3 nucleotides read TGTGCCAGCACTCCAGAGAGGGGAGAGACCCAGTACTTC. The V gene is TRBV2, the J gene TRBJ2-5; the D call may be TRBD1 or TRBD2 (5 bases each). Germline loops: CDR1 SNHLY, CDR2 FYNNEI. This CDR3 contains 13 residues. V was shortened by 7 bases and J by 4 bases, with 13 bases between the two germline ends.

The table lists this clonotype with many counts. A junction boundary mismatches the germline segment, possibly from a read error. The V call is TRBV4-3, the J call TRBJ1-1; tentative D call: TRBD1 (5 bases). This CDR3 spans 13 amino acids. Germline CDR1 LGHNA, CDR2 YSLEER. CDR3 loop: CASSQGMNTEAFF. The CDR3 DNA is TGTGCCAGCAGCCAGGGCATGAACACTGAAGCTTTCTTT.

A remark on this clonotype: One end of the junction varies from germline; a read error may be responsible. The V and J genes are TRBV20-1 and TRBJ2-7; D is possibly TRBD2 (6 bases). The germline gives CDR1 DFQATT, CDR2 SNEGSKA (reference sequence). The CDR3 contains 14 residues. CDR3 nucleotide sequence: TGCAATGCTAGTATCGTAGGCCGGAGGGACGAGCAGTACTTC. This encodes CNASIVGRRDEQYF.

This chain joins TRBV11-2 and TRBJ2-4; TRBD2 matches at 13 bases. The DNA end is a closer match to TRBJ2-7, so the J assignment may be wrong. Per the germline V gene, CDR1 is SGHAT and CDR2 is FQNNGV. This CDR3 contains 15 residues. CDR3 DNA: TGTGCCAGCAGCATCGGGACTAGCGGGAACTACGAGCAGTACTTC. This gives the protein CASSIGTSGNYEQYF.

The CDR3 region has the DNA TGTGCCACCAGCAGAGAACACCAGGCGAGGGACACTGAAGCTTTCTTT. This sequence encodes CATSREHQARDTEAFF. The chain carries TRBV15 and TRBJ1-1; D not resolved. CDR3 length: 16 amino acids. V dropped 0 bases and J dropped 3 bases, with 14 bases sitting between them. CDR1 is LNHNV, CDR2 YYDKDF, per germline (reference sequence).

The V and J genes are TRBV20-1 and TRBJ2-3; no clear D gene. Germline V gives CDR1 DFQATT, CDR2 SNEGSKA (reference sequence). This CDR3 is built from 12 residues. The V gene lost 6 bases and the J gene lost 5 bases, with 12 bases spanning the gap. CDR3 in amino acids: CSAEPGVDTQYF. CDR3 nucleotide sequence: TGCAGTGCCGAGCCTGGGGTAGATACGCAGTATTTT.

The V gene is TRBV10-3, the J gene TRBJ2-1; D is undetermined. This CDR3 has 14 residues. V lost 7 bases and J 3 bases, leaving 13 bases between the germline ends. Germline CDR1 reads ENHRY; CDR2 reads SYGVKD. CDR3 coding DNA: TGTGCCATCATGGGCGCCCCGCTCTACAATGAGCAGTTCTTC. Translation: CAIMGAPLYNEQFF.

This clonotype was seen more than once but under ten times. This chain joins TRBV5-5 and TRBJ2-1; possibly TRBD2 for D (6 bases). Germline V gives CDR1 SGHKS, CDR2 YYEKEE (reference sequence). The CDR3 has 16 residues. Trimming took 2 bases from V and 0 from J, leaving 12 bases between them. The CDR3 DNA follows: TGTGCCAGCAGCTTAGAGGCGGGAAGCTCCTACAATGAGCAGTTCTTC. This encodes CASSLEAGSSYNEQFF.

The chain is built from TRBV6-1 and TRBJ2-3, with D possibly TRBD1 on 5 matching bases. Deletions cut 4 bases from V and 4 bases from J, with 12 bases between. In germline, CDR1 is MNHNS, CDR2 SASEGT. The CDR3 runs 14 residues. CDR3 amino acids: CASSGQPSADTQYF. The CDR3, as DNA: TGTGCCAGCAGTGGACAGCCGAGTGCAGATACGCAGTATTTT.

This clonotype was recorded many times. The rearrangement uses TRBV20-1 and TRBJ2-1, with 7 bases aligning to TRBD1. Trimming at V came to 2 bases and at J to 8 bases, leaving 18 bases not matched to a gene. The CDR3 has 17 residues. Germline V CDR1 and CDR2: DFQATT, SNEGSKA (reference sequence). CDR3 nucleotide sequence: TGCAGTGCTAGATTGACAGGGAATCACCCAACGACACATGAGCAGTTCTTC. This gives the protein CSARLTGNHPTTHEQFF.

This clonotype was detected only a few times. This chain uses TRBV20-1 with TRBJ2-5; D not certain. The last part of the DNA fits TRBJ2-7 better; the J call may be wrong. The CDR3 runs to 15 residues. Germline values: CDR1 DFQATT, CDR2 SNEGSKA (reference sequence). DNA of the CDR3: TGCAGTGCTAGAGGTAGTGTGGGGTTGTCGGCCGAGCAGTACTTC. Protein: CSARGSVGLSAEQYF.

This clonotype has only one observation. This chain links TRBV12-3 or TRBV12-4 with TRBJ2-2, with D unclear. V was clipped by 2 bases and J by 3 bases, with 7 bases between them. The CDR3 contains 14 residues. The DNA for the CDR3 is TGTGCCAGCAGTTTACTTGAGGACACCGGGGAGCTGTTTTTT. It is translated as CASSLLEDTGELFF.

V usage is TRBV6-5 and J usage is TRBJ1-6; a weak D match, TRBD1 (5 bases). The V end was cut by 4 bases, the J end by 11 bases, with 12 bases between. Per germline, CDR1 MNHEY and CDR2 SVGAGI. The CDR3 loop spans 13 amino acids. The CDR3 region is CASSSTGSAPLHF. The CDR3 DNA reads as TGTGCCAGCAGTTCAACAGGATCTGCACCCCTCCACTTT.

Details on this clonotype: This may be a read error: a much more frequent sequence differs by one nucleotide. J is TRBJ2-7 and V is TRBV7-2, with D perhaps matching TRBD1 (5 bases). Per germline, CDR1 SGHTA and CDR2 FQGNSA. The CDR3 sequence is 14 residues long. Trimming shortened V by 5 bases and J by 0 bases, and 11 bases separated the two germline ends. The CDR3 nucleotides read TGTGCCAGCAGCGTAGGGGCACTCTCCTACGAGCAGTACTTC. Translated: CASSVGALSYEQYF.

The chain is built from TRBV28 and TRBJ2-2, with TRBD1 as a possible D gene (6 bases). Germline V gene data show CDR1 as MDHEN and CDR2 as SYDVKM. Trimming stripped 3 bases from V and 4 bases from J, with 12 bases between. The CDR3 is made up of 15 amino acids. This CDR3 reads CASSFGTRSTGELFF. The CDR3 bases are TGTGCCAGCAGTTTTGGGACAAGAAGCACCGGGGAGCTGTTTTTT.

The rearrangement joins TRBV5-1 to TRBJ1-6; D call uncertain. CDR1 and CDR2 from the germline V gene are SGHRS and YFSETQ. With 7 bases removed from V and 6 bases from J, the gap between germline ends came to 14 bases. The CDR3 length is 14 residues. This CDR3 is CASRMRDINSPLHF. The CDR3 nucleotides are TGCGCCAGCCGTATGAGAGACATTAATTCACCCCTCCACTTT.

V gene TRBV3-1 combines with J gene TRBJ2-3, with TRBD2 identical over 11 bases. Germline assignment: CDR1 LGHDT and CDR2 YNNKEL (reference sequence). Trimming cost V 3 bases and J 4 bases; bases outside gene matches: 3. This CDR3 has 15 residues. CDR3 DNA sequence: TGTGCCAGCAGCCATCTAGCGGGGGGCTCAGATACGCAGTATTTT. It specifies CASSHLAGGSDTQYF.

The chain couples TRBV12-3 or TRBV12-4 to TRBJ2-5; 7 bases map to TRBD1. This CDR3 is 14 amino acids long. The V and J ends lost 6 bases and 11 bases, in that order; junction bases with no gene match: 15. CDR3 nucleotide sequence: TGTGCCAGCAGACAAACCGACAGGGTCGATGAGCAGTACTTC. Translating gives CASRQTDRVDEQYF.